The TCR beta chain described here comes from a study of blood T cells in healthy people across ages (dated by TCRdb to 2013 to 2016). Context from the whole study: In model experiments, roughly one uniquely barcoded TCR beta cDNA molecule per two T cells was captured by template switching. To track age-related changes in TCR beta repertoire diversity, the study relied on deep sequencing normalized with unique cDNA molecular identifiers. The donors were split into four age groups: young (average 16 years), middle-aged (around 40), aged (62) and long-lived (more than 80). To avoid experimental bias, donors of different ages were spread randomly across the sequencing lanes. Using the same blood draw, the study looked at two additional independent replicas of 1 million unique cDNA reads for two donors, one aged 18 to 30 and the other aged 80 or older.

In this sample, this clonotype turned up a few times. The antigen it recognizes is unknown. Per-nucleotide qualities are absent, and no much larger clonotype sits a single base away. Broader findings and caveats from the paper: Total diversity estimates from one million sequenced T cells were considered lower bounds and underestimates. As age increased, observed TCR beta diversity per million T cells dropped in a roughly linear way, and a significant reduction was already evident by age 40. The long-lived group showed more naive CD4+ T cells, fewer expanded clones and increased TCR diversity than the aged group, suggesting age selection. A strong correlation was found between observed TCR beta diversity and the percentage of naive T cells measured by flow cytometry. Donor CMV infection status was unknown, potentially confounding age-related changes in expanded clonotypes. Since profiling was done on bulk unsorted PBMCs, naive and antigen-experienced compartments could not be conclusively compared.

Preparation of the library involved 5' RACE. Sequencing instrument: Illumina HiSeq 2500. The second PCR ran for about 6 to 12 cycles and used a J-beta primer mix along with a sample-barcoded 5' primer. A unique molecular identifier was introduced onto each TCR beta cDNA molecule by a template-switch 5' adaptor carrying 12 random nucleotides. Each sample yielded at least 2.5 million CDR3-containing paired-end reads. The Mint cDNA synthesis kit, primed by a TRBC-specific oligonucleotide, was used to synthesize first-strand cDNA from all RNA. Following uracil-DNA glycosylase treatment, all cDNA underwent a first 18-cycle PCR with the universal primers M1SS and BC2_uni_R. Processing in the source paper ran as follows. Each sample was normalized by randomly selecting 1 million high-quality reads, each carrying a distinct molecular identifier. Reads with shared molecular identifiers were discarded instead of being binned into consensus sequences. MiTCR, set to a Q25 quality threshold and the strictest error-elimination algorithm, was used for CDR3 identification, clonotype clustering and error correction. Lower-bound total TCR beta diversity was estimated with a nonparametric unseen species model using Euler transformation. In-frame beta chains were kept once TCRdb had trimmed the public reads at Q25 with fastp and called clones with MiXCR. Each entry merges the rows of one CDR3 protein and shows their most common DNA and genes. TCRdb's processing, not the authors', yielded these V and J calls. This sample holds 1.6 million or so distinct CDR3 sequences; about 35% were observed only once. The leading ten clones occupy about 10% of the sample.

V lost 1 base and J lost 6 bases, and the count of bases not matched to a germline gene is 5. Taken from the germline V gene, the CDR1 and CDR2 loops are SGHTA and FQGNSA. The cysteine opens and the phenylalanine closes a CDR3 of 15 amino acids. The sequence is cut down to CDR3 DNA, 45 bases in frame from base 1. Systemically healthy Caucasian individuals from Russia, about 38 in total and aged about 6 to 100 years, were included as donors. Each donor gave about 9.7 milliliters of peripheral blood, drawn into EDTA-treated Vacutainer tubes. Ficoll-Paque density-gradient centrifugation was used to isolate PBMCs, with at least 7 million per sample. Trizol reagent was used to extract total RNA from PBMCs, with at least 5 micrograms per sample. For every donor, flow cytometry on a PBMC aliquot measured the percentage of naive CD45RAhigh/CD27high T cells.

This sequence uses TRBV7-2 and TRBJ2-1, with 8 junctional bases fitting TRBD2. The TCR originated in a woman aged 30 to 39 in good health. Source material: blood. The CDR3 here reads CASSLELAGSNEQFF. The nucleotide sequence is given as TGTGCCAGCAGCTTAGAGTTAGCGGGAAGCAATGAGCAGTTCTTC.